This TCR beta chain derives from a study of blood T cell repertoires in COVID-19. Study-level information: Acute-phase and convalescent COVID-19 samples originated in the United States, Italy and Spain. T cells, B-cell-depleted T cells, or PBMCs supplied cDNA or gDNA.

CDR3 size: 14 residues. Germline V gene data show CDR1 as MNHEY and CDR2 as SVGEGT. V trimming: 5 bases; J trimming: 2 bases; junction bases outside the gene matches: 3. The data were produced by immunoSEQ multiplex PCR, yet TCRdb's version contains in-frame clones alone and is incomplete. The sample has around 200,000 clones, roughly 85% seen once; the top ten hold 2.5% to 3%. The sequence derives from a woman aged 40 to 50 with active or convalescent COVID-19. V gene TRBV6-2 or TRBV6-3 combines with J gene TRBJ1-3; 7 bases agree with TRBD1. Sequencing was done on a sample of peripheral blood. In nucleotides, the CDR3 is TGTGCCAGCAGTAAAACAGGGGCTGGAAACACCATATATTTT. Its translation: CASSKTGAGNTIYF.